This TCR beta chain was profiled in a study of T cell responses to AZD1222 COVID-19 vaccine. Study details: Second-dose recipients at about 4 or about 12 weeks were treated as one pooled group. Points from the study as a whole: Spike-specific TCR breadth and depth rose after two AZD1222 doses. Across the whole spike, CD4 TCRs peaked at regions 160-218 and 743-854.

The CDR3 covers 15 residues. The V end lost 5 bases, the J end lost 0 bases, and 11 bases lay between the germline ends. CDR1 and CDR2 from the germline V gene are LNHDA and SQIVND (reference sequence). The table came from immunoSEQ multiplex PCR; TCRdb's copy has only in-frame clones and leaves some out. The table has 96,000 or so clones, 75% to 90% seen once. With respect to this clone: As yet, its antigen is unknown.

Sequencing used peripheral blood, obtained on day 0 of AZD1222 vaccination. The chain links TRBV19 to TRBJ2-1; possibly TRBD2 for D (5 bases). This sequence originates from an adult in good health. The DNA of the CDR3 is TGTGCCAGTAGTTCACCTAGCTACTCCTACAATGAGCAGTTCTTC. Encoded protein: CASSSPSYSYNEQFF.